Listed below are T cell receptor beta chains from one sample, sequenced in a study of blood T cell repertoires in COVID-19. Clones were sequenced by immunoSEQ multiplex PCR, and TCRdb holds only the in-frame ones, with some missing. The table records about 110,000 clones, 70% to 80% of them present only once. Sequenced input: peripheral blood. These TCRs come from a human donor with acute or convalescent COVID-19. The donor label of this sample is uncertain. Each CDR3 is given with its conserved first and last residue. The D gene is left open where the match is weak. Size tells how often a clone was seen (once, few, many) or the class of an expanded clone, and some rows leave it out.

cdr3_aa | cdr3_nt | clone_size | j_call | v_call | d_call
CASSLKETGVGNTIYF | TGTGCCAGCTCACTAAAGGAGACAGGGGTTGGAAACACCATATATTTT | . | TRBJ1-3 | TRBV18 | TRBD1
CASSILQGSGANVLTF | TGTGCCAGTAGTATACTACAGGGGTCTGGGGCCAACGTCCTGACTTTC | . | TRBJ2-6 | TRBV19 | TRBD1
CASSDQGINEQFF | TGTGCCAGCAGTGACCAGGGTATCAATGAGCAGTTCTTC | . | TRBJ2-1 | TRBV6-4 | .
CASNLFSGNTIYF | TGTGCCAGCAACTTGTTCTCTGGAAACACCATATATTTT | . | TRBJ1-3 | TRBV6-5 | .
CASSQGSGWYEQYF | TGCGCCAGCAGCCAAGGTTCAGGGTGGTACGAGCAGTACTTC | . | TRBJ2-7 | TRBV4-1 | .
CASSQDRRGRGYYGYTF | TGTGCCAGCAGCCAAGATCGCAGGGGGCGCGGTTACTATGGCTACACCTTC | . | TRBJ1-2 | TRBV3-1/TRBV3-2 | TRBD1
CARTDRGRSNEQFF | TGCGCCAGAACGGACAGGGGGCGCTCAAATGAGCAGTTCTTC | . | TRBJ2-1 | TRBV10-1 | TRBD1
CASSEAMAGGGYYGYTF | TGTGCCAGCAGTGAAGCTATGGCAGGGGGCGGATACTATGGCTACACCTTC | . | TRBJ1-2 | TRBV6-1 | TRBD1
CASSVQGAPGANVLTF | TGTGCCAGCAGTGTTCAGGGGGCGCCTGGGGCCAACGTCCTGACTTTC | . | TRBJ2-6 | TRBV6-1 | TRBD1
CASSINEGRSGYTF | TGTGCCAGTAGTATAAACGAGGGAAGGAGTGGCTACACCTTC | few | TRBJ1-2 | TRBV19 | .
CASSFDRGSPLHF | TGTGCCAGCAGCTTTGACAGGGGTTCACCCCTCCACTTT | few | TRBJ1-6 | TRBV13 | TRBD1
CASSAQGAETQYF | TGCGCCAGCAGCGCCCAGGGGGCAGAGACCCAGTACTTC | . | TRBJ2-5 | TRBV5-1 | TRBD1
CASSLSGATGELFF | TGCGCCAGCAGCTTAAGCGGGGCAACCGGGGAGCTGTTTTTT | . | TRBJ2-2 | TRBV5-1 | TRBD2
CASSFFGGQPQHF | TGTGCCAGTAGTTTTTTTGGCGGCCAGCCCCAGCATTTT | few | TRBJ1-5 | TRBV19 | .
CASSPLAGAPREDTQYF | TGTGCCAGCTCACCTTTAGCGGGGGCCCCAAGAGAGGATACGCAGTATTTT | many | TRBJ2-3 | TRBV18 | TRBD2
CASSLTQAYQETQYF | TGCGCCAGCAGCCTGACACAGGCCTACCAAGAGACCCAGTACTTC | . | TRBJ2-5 | TRBV4-1 | .
CARSRYINDRGSNQPQHF | TGTGCCAGAAGCCGATACATTAACGACAGGGGGAGCAATCAGCCCCAGCATTTT | . | TRBJ1-5 | TRBV5-3 | TRBD1
CASSTRREGSDAEAFF | TGTGCCAGTAGTACTCGTCGGGAGGGGTCGGACGCTGAAGCTTTCTTT | . | TRBJ1-1 | TRBV19 | .
CASSHPGQPATGYTF | TGTGCCAGCAGCCACCCGGGACAGCCAGCGACGGGCTACACCTTC | once | TRBJ1-2 | TRBV4-2 | TRBD1
CASSLEARAFGNTIYF | TGTGCCAGCAGCTTAGAAGCCAGGGCTTTTGGAAACACCATATATTTT | . | TRBJ1-3 | TRBV7-8 | .
CASRILGLEAFF | TGTGCCAGCAGGATTCTGGGCCTTGAAGCTTTCTTT | once | TRBJ1-1 | TRBV12-3/TRBV12-4 | .
CASRRGNTEAFF | TGTGCCAGCAGGCGGGGGAACACTGAAGCTTTCTTT | . | TRBJ1-1 | TRBV4-2 | .
CASSYGDRSRERYF | TGTGCCAGCAGCTATGGGGACAGGTCGAGGGAGAGGTACTTC | . | TRBJ2-7 | TRBV3-1/TRBV3-2 | TRBD1
CARPDRAREKLFF | TGTGCCAGACCGGACAGGGCCCGAGAAAAACTGTTTTTT | once | TRBJ1-4 | TRBV27 | TRBD1
CASSLDRRYGYTF | TGTGCCAGCAGCCTGGACAGACGCTATGGCTACACCTTC | . | TRBJ1-2 | TRBV7-2 | .
CASSLEGQGITEAFF | TGTGCCAGCAGCTTGGAGGGACAGGGTATTACTGAAGCTTTCTTT | few | TRBJ1-1 | TRBV28 | TRBD1